The T cell receptor (beta chain) described here comes from a study of cytomegalovirus exposure and HLA in healthy donors. The V and J ends lost 4 bases and 0 bases, in that order; junction bases with no gene match: 7. Germline CDR1 and CDR2: SGHDT and YYEEEE. The CDR3 totals 16 residues. Profiling relied on immunoSEQ multiplex PCR, and the TCRdb table lists in-frame clones only, not all of them. Of nearly 200,000 clones in the sample, more than 65% were seen once. Study results and caveats: Clusters of TCRs from the first cohort tended to co-occur in the roughly 120 validation repertoires (as a later analysis found).

Worth noting for this clone: Its specificity is unknown.

The origin of this receptor is a woman in her 30s in good health and CMV-seropositive. V is TRBV5-6 and J is TRBJ1-5, with 7 bases lining up with TRBD1. What was sequenced was PBMCs. CDR3 region: CASSLRDSYSNQPQHF. The CDR3 bases are TGTGCCAGCAGCCTCCGGGACAGTTATAGCAATCAGCCCCAGCATTTT.